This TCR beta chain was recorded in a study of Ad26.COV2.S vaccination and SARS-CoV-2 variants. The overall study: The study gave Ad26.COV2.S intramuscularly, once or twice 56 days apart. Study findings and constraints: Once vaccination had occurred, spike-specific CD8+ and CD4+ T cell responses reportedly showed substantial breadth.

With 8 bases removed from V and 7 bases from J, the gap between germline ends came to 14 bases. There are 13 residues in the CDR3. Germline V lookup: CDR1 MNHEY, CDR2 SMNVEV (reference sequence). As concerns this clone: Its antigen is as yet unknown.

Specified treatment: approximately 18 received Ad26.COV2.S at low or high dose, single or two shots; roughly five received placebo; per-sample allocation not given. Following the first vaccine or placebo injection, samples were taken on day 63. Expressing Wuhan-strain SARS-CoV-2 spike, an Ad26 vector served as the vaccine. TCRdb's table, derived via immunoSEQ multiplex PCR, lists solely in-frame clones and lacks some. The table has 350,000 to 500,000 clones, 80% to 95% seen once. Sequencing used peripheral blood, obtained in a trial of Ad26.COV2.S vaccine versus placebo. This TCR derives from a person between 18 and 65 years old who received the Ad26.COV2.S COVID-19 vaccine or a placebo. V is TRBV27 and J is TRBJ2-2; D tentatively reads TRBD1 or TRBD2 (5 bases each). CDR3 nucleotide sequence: TGTGCCAGCGTGGGGGAGTTTGGCGGGGAGCTGTTTTTT. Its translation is CASVGEFGGELFF.